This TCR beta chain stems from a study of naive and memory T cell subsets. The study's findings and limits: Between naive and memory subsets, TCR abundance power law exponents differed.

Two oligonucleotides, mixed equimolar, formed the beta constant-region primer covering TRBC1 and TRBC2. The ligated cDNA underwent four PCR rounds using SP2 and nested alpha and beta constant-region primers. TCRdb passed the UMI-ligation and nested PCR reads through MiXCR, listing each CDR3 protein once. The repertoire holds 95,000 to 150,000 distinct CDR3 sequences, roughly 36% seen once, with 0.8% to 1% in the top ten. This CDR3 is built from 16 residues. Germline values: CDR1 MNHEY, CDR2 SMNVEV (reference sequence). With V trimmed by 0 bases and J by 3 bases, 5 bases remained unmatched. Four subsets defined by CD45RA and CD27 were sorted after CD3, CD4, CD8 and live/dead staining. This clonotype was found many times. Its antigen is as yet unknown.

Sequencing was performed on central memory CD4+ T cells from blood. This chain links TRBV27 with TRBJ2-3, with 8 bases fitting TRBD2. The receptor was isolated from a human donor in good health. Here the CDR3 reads CASSLSGTRETDTQYF. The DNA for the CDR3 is TGTGCCAGCAGTTTATCGGGGACTAGGGAAACAGATACGCAGTATTTT.